One and the same sample provided the 30 T cell receptor beta chains below, sequenced in a study of healthy donors' naive CD4 and CD8 T cells. Each TCR library used 500 ng of total RNA and a linear amplification protocol. MiXCR, applied by TCRdb to the reads, yields one record per CDR3 protein. The data show roughly 200,000 distinct CDR3 sequences, with around 70% seen just once and 2% to 2.5% held by the top ten. Sample: naive CD4+ and CD8+ T cells sorted from blood, pooled from several donors. Source of these receptors: a pool of human donors in good health; the sample pools cells from several healthy donors.

The chain is built from TRBV6-6 and TRBJ2-7; tentatively, D is TRBD1 (6 bases). Trimming shortened V by 5 bases and J by 0 bases, and 11 bases separated the two germline ends. Germline lookup yields CDR1 MNHNY and CDR2 SVGAGI (reference sequence). The CDR3 extends over 14 amino acids. CDR3 sequence: CASSKDSGSYEQYF. The DNA of the CDR3 is TGTGCCAGCAGTAAGGACAGCGGCTCCTACGAGCAGTACTTC.

The chain uses TRBV6-2 or TRBV6-3 and TRBJ2-1; 7 bases fit TRBD1. The CDR3 sequence is 14 residues long. Per germline, CDR1 MNHEY and CDR2 SVGEGT. V was pared by 9 bases and J by 0 bases, with 5 bases of the junction left unmatched. This CDR3 reads CASGDRSSYNEQFF. In DNA form, the CDR3 reads TGTGCCAGTGGGGACAGAAGCTCCTACAATGAGCAGTTCTTC.

There are a few counts of this clonotype. The chain recombines TRBV5-4 with TRBJ2-7; D perhaps matches TRBD1 (6 bases). There are 13 residues in the CDR3. Trimming removed 2 bases at V and 3 bases at J, with 9 bases between. The germline gives CDR1 SGHNT, CDR2 YYREEE (reference sequence). The CDR3 nucleotides are TGTGCCAGCAGCTTTAGCAGGGGCTACGAGCAGTACTTC. Residues: CASSFSRGYEQYF. The entire variable domain, with the rest obtained from reference TRBV5-4 and TRBJ2-7, is as follows: ETGVTQSPTHLIKTRGQQVTLRCSSQSGHNTVSWYQQALGQGPQFIFQYYREEENGRGNFPPRFSGLQFPNYSSELNVNALELDDSALYLCASSFSRGYEQYFGPGTRLTVT.

V is TRBV29-1 and J is TRBJ2-3, with 8 bases aligning to TRBD1. V trimming: 0 bases; J trimming: 6 bases; junction bases outside the gene matches: 8. This CDR3 contains 15 residues. From germline, CDR1 is SQVTM and CDR2 ANQGSEA. The CDR3 loop is CSVEDRGRGPDTQYF. CDR3 DNA sequence: TGCAGCGTTGAAGATCGGGGCAGGGGGCCTGATACGCAGTATTTT.

This clonotype appeared a few times. V gene TRBV6-2 or TRBV6-3 combines with J gene TRBJ2-5; D gene ambiguous. This CDR3 has 15 residues. From germline, CDR1 is MNHEY and CDR2 SVGEGT. V lost 0 bases and J 0 bases, leaving 8 bases between the germline ends. The CDR3 DNA reads TGTGCCAGCAGTTACTCCGCTGGATACCAAGAGACCCAGTACTTC. Protein sequence: CASSYSAGYQETQYF.

V and J are TRBV29-1 and TRBJ1-5; TRBD1 agrees at 9 bases. This CDR3 has 14 amino acids. With 6 bases clipped from V and 6 bases from J, the junction kept 9 bases outside the gene matches. CDR1 and CDR2 (germline): SQVTM, ANQGSEA. This CDR3 is CSVAGQGVGQPQHF. Written as DNA, the CDR3 is TGCAGCGTAGCGGGACAGGGCGTGGGTCAGCCCCAGCATTTT.

This clonotype was seen only a few times. The rearrangement joins TRBV12-3 or TRBV12-4 to TRBJ1-1, with unresolved D. Trimming shortened V by 4 bases and J by 1 base, and 10 bases separated the two germline ends. CDR3 length: 14 residues. The DNA for the CDR3 is TGTGCCAGCAGTTCCAGGTGGGGGAACACTGAAGCTTTCTTT. It codes for CASSSRWGNTEAFF.

V is TRBV19 and J is TRBJ1-5; D remains ambiguous. The germline V and J ends were trimmed by 2 bases and 0 bases, with 8 bases remaining between them. Germline CDR1 is LNHDA and CDR2 is SQIVND (reference sequence). This CDR3 is 15 amino acids long. The CDR3 DNA is TGTGCCAGTAGTATAAGAGAATATAGCAATCAGCCCCAGCATTTT. Translation: CASSIREYSNQPQHF.

This clonotype turned up a few times. The chain employs TRBV29-1 and TRBJ2-3; a possible D gene is TRBD1 (5 bases). Germline CDR1 reads SQVTM; CDR2 reads ANQGSEA. Trimming shortened V by 5 bases and J by 5 bases, and 11 bases separated the two germline ends. This CDR3 has 12 residues. DNA of the CDR3: TGCAGCGTTCTACAGGATGAAGATACGCAGTATTTT. This codes for CSVLQDEDTQYF.

The chain employs TRBV29-1 and TRBJ2-2; D remains unclear. The V end lost 2 bases, the J end lost 0 bases, and 4 bases lay between the germline ends. Germline lookup yields CDR1 SQVTM and CDR2 ANQGSEA. The CDR3 loop spans 13 amino acids. CDR3 sequence reads: CSVESANTGELFF. CDR3 sequence (DNA): TGCAGCGTTGAATCGGCGAACACCGGGGAGCTGTTTTTT.

V usage is TRBV11-2 and J usage is TRBJ2-3; TRBD2 matches at 10 bases. The CDR3 covers 16 residues. Germline V gives CDR1 SGHAT, CDR2 FQNNGV. V shed 0 bases and J 0 bases; nucleotides not matched to a gene: 0. Here the CDR3 reads CASSLELAGSTDTQYF. The CDR3 DNA follows: TGTGCCAGCAGCTTAGAACTAGCGGGGAGCACAGATACGCAGTATTTT.

The V gene is TRBV6-5, the J gene TRBJ2-3; 7 nucleotides line up with TRBD1. Germline-derived CDR1 and CDR2 are MNHEY and SVGAGI. The junction had 5 bases not matched to a gene; V was cut back by 0 bases and J by 2 bases. The CDR3 is made up of 16 amino acids. The CDR3 DNA is TGTGCCAGCAGTTACTCCACGACAGGGTTCACAGATACGCAGTATTTT. This codes for CASSYSTTGFTDTQYF.

This sequence joins TRBV29-1 and TRBJ1-2, with 9 nucleotides matching TRBD1. The germline gives CDR1 SQVTM, CDR2 ANQGSEA. The CDR3 totals 13 residues. With V trimmed by 6 bases and J by 6 bases, 8 bases remained unmatched. CDR3 DNA sequence: TGCAGCGTCTACCGGGACAGGGTCGATGGCTACACCTTC. Translation gives CSVYRDRVDGYTF.

This clonotype turned up a few times. V usage is TRBV15 and J usage is TRBJ1-5; D might be TRBD1 (6 bases). Germline CDR1 reads LNHNV; CDR2 reads YYDKDF (reference sequence). This CDR3 comprises 15 residues. Trimming took off 0 bases at V and 7 bases at J, with 13 bases between the two ends. The CDR3 protein is CATSRDTGPGQPQHF. DNA for the CDR3: TGTGCCACCAGCAGAGATACAGGGCCGGGCCAGCCCCAGCATTTT.

V gene TRBV10-3 combines with J gene TRBJ2-3; D unresolved. CDR3 length: 14 residues. The germline V and J ends were trimmed by 4 bases and 3 bases, with 11 bases remaining between them. Germline CDR1 is ENHRY and CDR2 is SYGVKD. In DNA form, the CDR3 reads TGTGCCATCAGTGTTGCGGCAGAAACAGATACGCAGTATTTT. Residues: CAISVAAETDTQYF.

V and J are TRBV6-2 or TRBV6-3 and TRBJ2-3, with 10 bases that match TRBD2. The CDR3 consists of 19 residues. The V and J ends lost 0 bases and 6 bases, in that order; junction bases with no gene match: 15. The germline CDR1 and CDR2 sequences are MNHEY and SVGEGT. CDR3 loop: CASSYSIPQREGPRDTQYF. CDR3 coding DNA: TGTGCCAGCAGTTACTCAATCCCCCAGCGGGAGGGGCCGCGCGATACGCAGTATTTT.

This chain uses TRBV28 with TRBJ2-7; a weak D match, TRBD1 (6 bases). The CDR3 length is 15 residues. Germline-derived CDR1 and CDR2 are MDHEN and SYDVKM. Trimming removed 6 bases from V and 4 bases from J, with 19 bases in between. This chain's CDR3 is CASSSAASQGYEQYF. In nucleotides, the CDR3 is TGTGCCAGCAGCTCGGCCGCTTCCCAGGGGTACGAGCAGTACTTC.

This rearrangement joins TRBV29-1 to TRBJ1-3; a possible D gene is TRBD1 (5 bases). V lost 6 bases and J lost 1, with 22 bases in between. There are 17 residues in the CDR3. Germline lookup yields CDR1 SQVTM and CDR2 ANQGSEA. The DNA of the CDR3 is TGCAGCGTCCCTGGGACTCCTGCTGGCTCGTCTGGAAACACCATATATTTT. Amino acid sequence: CSVPGTPAGSSGNTIYF. The variable domain in full, completed from reference TRBV29-1 and TRBJ1-3, reads SAVISQKPSRDICQRGTSLTIQCQVDSQVTMMFWYRQQPGQSLTLIATANQGSEATYESGFVIDKFPISRPNLTFSTLTVSNMSPEDSSIYLCSVPGTPAGSSGNTIYFGEGSWLTVV.

This clonotype was counted a few times. The gene calls are TRBV29-1 and TRBJ2-1; D may be TRBD2 (6 bases). V dropped 6 bases and J dropped 6 bases, with 24 bases sitting between them. Germline V gene lookup returns CDR1 SQVTM and CDR2 ANQGSEA. This CDR3 is built from 16 residues. The CDR3 coding sequence is TGCAGCGTAAGGCTTGGTCGCTCGGGGACTTCCAATGAGCAGTTCTTC. As protein: CSVRLGRSGTSNEQFF.

CDR3 loop: CASRNGQGASGYTF. As DNA, the CDR3 is TGTGCCAGCAGAAACGGACAGGGGGCGAGTGGCTACACCTTC. The chain employs TRBV27 and TRBJ1-2; 11 bases fit TRBD1. Trimming cost V 6 bases and J 7 bases; bases outside gene matches: 7. The CDR3 has 14 amino acids. Per the germline V gene, CDR1 is MNHEY and CDR2 is SMNVEV (reference sequence).

The rearrangement links TRBV4-1 to TRBJ1-5, with D possibly being TRBD1 (5 bases). Per germline, CDR1 MGHRA and CDR2 YSYEKL. The ends were cut back, 3 bases at V and 3 bases at J, with 18 bases in the middle. The CDR3 consists of 17 residues. CDR3 sequence reads: CASSQTFSTALNQPQHF. In DNA, the CDR3 is TGCGCCAGCAGCCAGACCTTCTCGACAGCACTCAATCAGCCCCAGCATTTT.

V is TRBV29-1 and J is TRBJ2-4; TRBD2 matches 7 bases. This CDR3 comprises 14 residues. V gave up 6 bases and J gave up 6 bases; unmatched junction bases: 11. The V gene's germline CDR1 is SQVTM and CDR2 ANQGSEA. The CDR3 DNA reads as TGCAGCGTCCGCGGGAGAGGGATAGGAAACATTCAGTACTTC. Translating it yields CSVRGRGIGNIQYF.

The chain combines TRBV7-8 with TRBJ2-3, with D perhaps matching TRBD1 or TRBD2 (5 bases each). The length of the CDR3 is 12 residues. Per the germline V gene, CDR1 is SGHVS and CDR2 is FQNEAQ. Trimming left V 3 bases short and J 8 bases short, with 9 bases between. The CDR3 loop is CASSFPGSTQYF. The CDR3 region has the DNA TGTGCCAGCAGCTTCCCAGGGAGTACGCAGTATTTT.

In its sample, this clonotype was seen a few times. V usage is TRBV29-1 and J usage is TRBJ1-2; 8 bases align to TRBD1. V was clipped by 7 bases and J by 3 bases; unmatched bases: 10. CDR3 length: 14 residues. CDR1 and CDR2 (germline): SQVTM, ANQGSEA. CDR3 sequence reads: CSAVTGGIDYGYTF. The CDR3 region has the DNA TGCAGCGCGGTAACAGGGGGAATCGACTATGGCTACACCTTC. Full variable domain (remainder filled in from reference TRBV29-1 and TRBJ1-2): SAVISQKPSRDICQRGTSLTIQCQVDSQVTMMFWYRQQPGQSLTLIATANQGSEATYESGFVIDKFPISRPNLTFSTLTVSNMSPEDSSIYLCSAVTGGIDYGYTFGSGTRLTVV.

The chain links TRBV20-1 to TRBJ2-3; D unclear. The germline V gene has CDR1 DFQATT and CDR2 SNEGSKA (reference sequence). Trimming shortened V by 4 bases and J by 5 bases, and 13 bases separated the two germline ends. CDR3 length equals 13 residues. The CDR3 coding sequence is TGCAGTGCTACTAGAAATACGAGAGATACGCAGTATTTT. Translation gives CSATRNTRDTQYF.

The chain combines TRBV5-1 with TRBJ2-5; D call uncertain. Trimming stripped 0 bases from V and 1 base from J, with 10 bases between. Germline lookup yields CDR1 SGHRS and CDR2 YFSETQ. This CDR3 has 15 residues. CDR3 region: CASSLAFSSQETQYF. CDR3 nucleotides: TGCGCCAGCAGCTTGGCATTCAGTTCCCAAGAGACCCAGTACTTC.

V and J are TRBV20-1 and TRBJ1-5; TRBD1 matches 7 bases. The CDR3 extends over 13 amino acids. Germline values: CDR1 DFQATT, CDR2 SNEGSKA (reference sequence). V gave up 6 bases and J gave up 5 bases; unmatched junction bases: 7. The CDR3 coding sequence is TGCAGTGCCCGACAGGGTCGGGATCAGCCCCAGCATTTT. Amino acid sequence: CSARQGRDQPQHF.

V gene TRBV29-1 combines with J gene TRBJ1-1; D is possibly TRBD1 (5 bases). CDR1 and CDR2 from the germline V gene are SQVTM and ANQGSEA. The CDR3 is 14 residues long. Trimming cost V 6 bases and J 6 bases, with 20 bases left between them. The CDR3: CSVTLRAGYAEAFF. CDR3 nucleotide sequence: TGCAGCGTCACCCTCAGGGCTGGTTACGCTGAAGCTTTCTTT.

V is TRBV6-5 and J is TRBJ2-7; D unresolved. The CDR3 contains 13 residues. V gave up 2 bases and J gave up 6 bases, with 11 bases separating them. In germline, CDR1 is MNHEY, CDR2 SVGAGI. CDR3 coding DNA: TGTGCCAGCAGTTACACCCTCGGTTCCGAGCAGTACTTC. It specifies CASSYTLGSEQYF.

The rearrangement links TRBV7-2 to TRBJ2-1, with 7 bases fitting TRBD2. The CDR3 spans 15 residues. Trimming at V came to 5 bases and at J to 3 bases, leaving 7 bases not matched to a gene. CDR1 is SGHTA and CDR2 is FQGNSA in the germline V gene. The CDR3 reads CASSVSGKYYNEQFF. CDR3 DNA sequence: TGTGCCAGCAGCGTCAGCGGGAAATACTACAATGAGCAGTTCTTC.